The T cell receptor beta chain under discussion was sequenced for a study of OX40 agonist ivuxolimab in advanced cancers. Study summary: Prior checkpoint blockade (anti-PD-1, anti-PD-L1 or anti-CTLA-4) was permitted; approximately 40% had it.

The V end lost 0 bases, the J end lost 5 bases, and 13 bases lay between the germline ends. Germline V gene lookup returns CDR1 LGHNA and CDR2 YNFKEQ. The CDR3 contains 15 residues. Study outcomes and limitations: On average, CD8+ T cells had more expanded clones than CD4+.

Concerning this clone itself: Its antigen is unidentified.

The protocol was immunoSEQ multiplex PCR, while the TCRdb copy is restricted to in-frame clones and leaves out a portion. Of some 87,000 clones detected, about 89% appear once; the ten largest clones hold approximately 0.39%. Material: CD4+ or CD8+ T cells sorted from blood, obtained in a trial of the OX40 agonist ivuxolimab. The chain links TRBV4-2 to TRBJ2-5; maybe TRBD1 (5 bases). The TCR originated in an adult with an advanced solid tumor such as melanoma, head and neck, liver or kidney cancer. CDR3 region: CASSQDAGFFETQYF. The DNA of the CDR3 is TGTGCCAGCAGCCAAGACGCAGGGTTTTTCGAGACCCAGTACTTC.